The rows below give T cell receptor beta chains drawn from one sample of a study of blood T cell repertoires in COVID-19. Data came from immunoSEQ multiplex PCR; TCRdb stores just in-frame clones and leaves some out. Of 270,000 or so clones listed, about 81% are singletons. The specimen sequenced was peripheral blood. The origin of the receptors is a human donor with COVID-19, enrolled during active disease. The donor label of this sample is uncertain. CDR3s include the opening cysteine and the closing phenylalanine or tryptophan. D genes are given only for firm matches. Clone size, where shown, is once, few, many, or a class for clones that have expanded.

clone size	J gene	V gene	D gene	CDR3 protein	CDR3 DNA
-	TRBJ2-1	TRBV28	-	CASSLWQRSSYNEQFF	TGTGCCAGCAGTTTATGGCAGCGGAGCTCCTACAATGAGCAGTTCTTC
-	TRBJ2-5	TRBV7-7	-	CASSFGRGPETQYF	TGTGCTAGCAGCTTCGGAAGGGGTCCGGAGACCCAGTACTTC
few	TRBJ1-3	TRBV29-1	TRBD1	CSVTGSSGNTIYF	TGCAGCGTGACAGGGAGCTCTGGAAACACCATATATTTT
-	TRBJ1-2	TRBV7-9	-	CASSKGSLVYGYTF	TGTGCCAGCAGCAAAGGTAGTTTGGTGTATGGCTACACCTTC
-	TRBJ2-3	TRBV9	-	CASSVHTDTQYF	TGTGCCAGCAGCGTTCACACAGATACGCAGTATTTT
-	TRBJ2-7	TRBV28	-	CASSPPGHPLISDEQYF	TGTGCCAGCAGTCCCCCGGGCCACCCGCTAATTAGCGACGAGCAGTACTTC
once	TRBJ2-3	TRBV7-2	TRBD2	CASSSLAGGDTQYF	TGTGCCAGCAGCTCCCTAGCGGGAGGAGATACGCAGTATTTT
-	TRBJ2-7	TRBV10-3	TRBD2	CAISEPGTSGSYEQYF	TGTGCCATCAGTGAGCCCGGGACTAGCGGTTCCTACGAGCAGTACTTC
-	TRBJ1-1	TRBV7-8	-	CASSLTGEAFF	TGTGCCAGCAGCTTAACAGGGGAAGCTTTCTTT
-	TRBJ1-1	TRBV7-9	TRBD1	CASSLAGTGLGNEAFF	TGTGCCAGCAGCTTAGCCGGGACAGGGTTGGGGAACGAAGCTTTCTTT
-	TRBJ1-4	TRBV29-1	-	CSVLHSGSANEKLFF	TGCAGCGTACTGCACTCAGGGTCTGCTAATGAAAAACTGTTTTTT
-	TRBJ2-2	TRBV7-2	TRBD2	CASSLVSLAGTGELFF	TGTGCCAGCAGCTTAGTGAGTCTAGCGGGCACCGGGGAGCTGTTTTTT
-	TRBJ2-7	TRBV5-4	-	CASQGQPSSYEQYF	TGTGCCAGCCAAGGACAGCCTTCCTCCTACGAGCAGTACTTC
-	TRBJ1-1	TRBV5-4	-	CASSLSVLTEAFF	TGTGCCAGCAGCTTGTCGGTATTGACTGAAGCTTTCTTT
-	TRBJ1-6	TRBV5-5	TRBD1	CASSLVGTGNSPLHF	TGTGCCAGCAGCTTGGTTGGGACAGGCAATTCACCCCTCCACTTT
-	TRBJ2-5	TRBV6-5	TRBD2	CASTPISGGPETQYF	TGTGCCAGCACCCCAATATCGGGAGGGCCGGAGACCCAGTACTTC
-	TRBJ2-3	TRBV19	-	CASTEGGYRGTDTQYF	TGTGCCAGTACCGAAGGCGGGTACCGTGGCACAGATACGCAGTATTTT
-	TRBJ2-5	TRBV15	-	CATSRDWAQVQETQYF	TGTGCCACCAGCAGAGATTGGGCACAGGTCCAAGAGACCCAGTACTTC
-	TRBJ1-1	TRBV7-9	-	CASSSRGKATNTEAFF	TGTGCCAGCAGCTCCCGCGGGAAGGCGACGAACACTGAAGCTTTCTTT
-	TRBJ2-5	TRBV5-1	TRBD2	CASNSGSGVETQYF	TGCGCCAGCAACTCCGGTAGCGGGGTGGAGACCCAGTACTTC
-	TRBJ2-1	TRBV24-1	TRBD2	CATRGTSGTHEQFF	TGTGCCACCAGAGGGACTAGCGGGACACACGAGCAGTTCTTC
-	TRBJ2-3	TRBV4-2	TRBD2	CASSQDGRKTSGSTDTQYF	TGTGCCAGCAGCCAAGATGGGAGGAAGACTAGCGGCTCCACAGATACGCAGTATTTT
-	TRBJ2-1	TRBV12-5	TRBD2	CASSPLGLAGVGEQFF	TGTGCTAGCTCCCCCCTCGGACTAGCGGGAGTGGGTGAGCAGTTCTTC
-	TRBJ1-1	TRBV19	-	CASSIGGSGTEAFF	TGTGCCAGTAGTATAGGGGGAAGCGGCACTGAAGCTTTCTTT
-	TRBJ1-4	TRBV9	TRBD1	CASSPRTGEGEKLFF	TGTGCCAGCAGCCCCCGGACAGGGGAGGGCGAAAAACTGTTTTTT
once	TRBJ2-3	TRBV5-1	TRBD1	CASSDRVTDTQYF	TGCGCCAGCAGCGACAGGGTTACAGATACGCAGTATTTT
once	TRBJ1-1	TRBV19	-	CASSTLTTNTEAFF	TGTGCCAGTAGTACCCTGACAACAAACACTGAAGCTTTCTTT
-	TRBJ1-1	TRBV7-9	TRBD1	CASSLAGQAGTEAFF	TGTGCCAGCAGCTTGGCGGGACAGGCGGGGACTGAAGCTTTCTTT
-	TRBJ2-1	TRBV19	TRBD2	CASSTVAGGRDEQFF	TGTGCCAGTAGTACGGTAGCGGGAGGGAGGGATGAGCAGTTCTTC
-	TRBJ2-3	TRBV7-9	-	CASSTYRLEGLGTDTQYF	TGTGCCAGCAGCACCTACCGACTTGAGGGTCTCGGCACAGATACGCAGTATTTT
-	TRBJ2-7	TRBV5-1	TRBD1	CASSLGTGSTYEQYF	TGCGCCAGCAGCTTGGGGACAGGGAGCACCTACGAGCAGTACTTC
-	TRBJ1-2	TRBV5-6	-	CASSLAGGLRGYTF	TGTGCCAGCAGCTTAGCCGGGGGGCTCCGGGGCTACACCTTC
-	TRBJ2-5	TRBV2	-	CASREDLQETQYF	TGTGCCAGCAGGGAAGACTTACAAGAGACCCAGTACTTC
many	TRBJ2-7	TRBV6-5	TRBD1	CASSPDRSEFYEQYF	TGTGCCAGCAGCCCGGACAGGAGCGAATTCTACGAGCAGTACTTC
-	TRBJ2-1	TRBV18	-	CASSPVTVNYNEQFF	TGTGCCAGCTCACCGGTCACAGTTAACTACAATGAGCAGTTCTTC
-	TRBJ1-5	TRBV9	-	CASSEGNQPQHF	TGTGCCAGCAGCGAGGGGAATCAGCCCCAGCATTTT
-	TRBJ1-2	TRBV28	TRBD1	CASSLQGAIGYTF	TGTGCCAGCAGTTTACAGGGGGCAATTGGCTACACCTTC
-	TRBJ2-1	TRBV7-3	TRBD2	CASSPGTRGEQFF	TGTGCCAGCAGCCCTGGGACTAGGGGTGAGCAGTTCTTC
-	TRBJ2-7	TRBV19	TRBD2	CASSILADVSYEQYF	TGTGCCAGTAGTATTCTAGCGGATGTCTCCTACGAGCAGTACTTC
-	TRBJ1-1	TRBV6-5	-	CASSYDGRPEAFF	TGTGCCAGCAGTTACGACGGGAGACCTGAAGCTTTCTTT
once	TRBJ2-7	TRBV3-1/TRBV3-2	TRBD2	CASSQVLAEQYF	TGTGCCAGCAGCCAAGTACTAGCGGAGCAGTACTTC